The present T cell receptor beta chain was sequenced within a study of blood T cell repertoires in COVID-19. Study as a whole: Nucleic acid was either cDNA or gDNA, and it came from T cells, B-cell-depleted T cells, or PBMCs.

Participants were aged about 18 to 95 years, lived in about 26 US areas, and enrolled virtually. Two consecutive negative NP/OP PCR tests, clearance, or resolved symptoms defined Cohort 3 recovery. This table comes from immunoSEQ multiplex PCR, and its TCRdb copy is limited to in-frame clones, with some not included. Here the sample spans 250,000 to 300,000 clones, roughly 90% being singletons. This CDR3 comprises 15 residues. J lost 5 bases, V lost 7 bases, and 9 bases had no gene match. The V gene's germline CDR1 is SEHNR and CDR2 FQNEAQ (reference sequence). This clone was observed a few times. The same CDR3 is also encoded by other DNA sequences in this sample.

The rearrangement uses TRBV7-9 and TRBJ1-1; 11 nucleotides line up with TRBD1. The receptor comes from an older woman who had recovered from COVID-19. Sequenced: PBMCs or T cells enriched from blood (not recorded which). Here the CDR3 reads CASTSGTGGNTEAFF. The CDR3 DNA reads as TGTGCCAGCACCTCCGGGACAGGGGGTAATACTGAAGCTTTCTTT.